Below are 27 T cell receptor beta chains sequenced from a single sample in a study of blood T cell repertoires in COVID-19. Assay: immunoSEQ multiplex PCR; the TCRdb copy retains only in-frame clones and omits some. Of around 300,000 clones detected, over 80% appear once; the ten largest clones hold around 5%. The sample taken for sequencing was PBMCs or T cells enriched from blood (not recorded which). The source is a man aged 30 to 45 who had recovered from COVID-19.

This chain connects TRBV7-8 to TRBJ1-2, with TRBD1 as a possible D gene (5 bases). Trimming took 5 bases from V and 3 from J, leaving 10 bases between them. CDR1 is SGHVS, CDR2 FQNEAQ, per germline. This CDR3 contains 13 residues. CDR3 in DNA: TGTGCCAGCAGCCCCGGGGGGGACTATGGCTACACCTTC. It is translated as CASSPGGDYGYTF. The entire variable domain, with the rest obtained from reference TRBV7-8 and TRBJ1-2, is as follows: GAGVSQSPRYKVAKRGQDVALRCDPISGHVSLFWYQQALGQGPEFLTYFQNEAQLDKSGLPSDRFFAERPEGSVSTLKIQRTQQEDSAVYLCASSPGGDYGYTFGSGTRLTVV.

This chain links TRBV7-9 with TRBJ2-7; D perhaps matches TRBD1 (5 bases). The CDR3 length is 13 residues. Trimming shortened V by 6 bases and J by 3 bases, and 12 bases separated the two germline ends. Germline-derived CDR1 and CDR2 are SEHNR and FQNEAQ (reference sequence). Written as DNA, the CDR3 is TGTGCCAGCAGTCTAGGGGCCGGCTACGAGCAGTACTTC. This gives the protein CASSLGAGYEQYF.

The chain has TRBV28 and TRBJ2-7; D is ambiguous. The length of the CDR3 is 12 residues. V was cut by 5 bases and J by 5 bases, with 10 bases left in between. Per germline, CDR1 MDHEN and CDR2 SYDVKM. The CDR3 region is CASSLSMDEQYF. CDR3 nucleotide sequence: TGTGCCAGCAGTCTTTCTATGGACGAGCAGTACTTC.

V is TRBV11-3 and J is TRBJ2-7; 7 bases fit TRBD1. Losses at the gene ends were 5 bases for V and 5 bases for J; bases not matched to a gene: 12. Germline V gene data show CDR1 as SGHNT and CDR2 as YENEEA. The CDR3 is 15 residues long. The CDR3 DNA reads as TGTGCCAGCAGCCTCAGTTGGCAGGGGGTGCACGAGCAGTACTTC. This encodes CASSLSWQGVHEQYF.

This chain uses TRBV23-1 with TRBJ2-7; D unresolved. TRBV23-1 is assigned to the ORF class and has an uncertain function. V lost 0 bases and J 3 bases, leaving 9 bases between the germline ends. This CDR3 comprises 14 residues. CDR3 nucleotides: TGCGCCAGCAGTCAATCGAGAGTAATCTACGAGCAGTACTTC. The encoded protein is CASSQSRVIYEQYF.

V and J are TRBV19 and TRBJ2-1; no reliable D call. The CDR3 has 11 amino acids. The germline V gene encodes CDR1 LNHDA and CDR2 SQIVND (reference sequence). V lost 1 base, J lost 9 bases, and 4 bases lay in between. The CDR3 reads CASSIGSEQFF. CDR3 coding DNA: TGTGCCAGTAGTATAGGGAGTGAGCAGTTCTTC. Full variable domain (rest looked up from reference TRBV19 and TRBJ2-1): DGGITQSPKYLFRKEGQNVTLSCEQNLNHDAMYWYRQDPGQGLRLIYYSQIVNDFQKGDIAEGYSVSREKKESFPLTVTSAQKNPTAFYLCASSIGSEQFFGPGTRLTVL.

This chain connects TRBV2 to TRBJ1-4; 7 bases match TRBD1. Germline CDR1 and CDR2: SNHLY and FYNNEI. The CDR3 consists of 16 residues. The V gene end was trimmed by 6 bases and the J gene end by 8 bases; junction bases not matched to a gene: 15. CDR3 loop: CASRAQGEGLFEKLFF. The CDR3 nucleotides read TGTGCCAGCAGAGCGCAGGGGGAAGGGTTGTTCGAAAAACTGTTTTTT.

The chain recombines TRBV2 with TRBJ1-1, with TRBD1 as a possible D gene (6 bases). Trimming stripped 4 bases from V and 12 bases from J, with 18 bases between. The CDR3 loop spans 13 amino acids. Germline V gives CDR1 SNHLY, CDR2 FYNNEI. The CDR3: CASSVGGAGFPFF. The CDR3 DNA reads TGTGCCAGCAGTGTAGGGGGGGCAGGATTCCCTTTCTTT.

The chain uses TRBV6-1 and TRBJ1-6; no clear D gene. This CDR3 has 16 residues. V dropped 2 bases and J dropped 0 bases, with 8 bases sitting between them. Germline V CDR1 and CDR2: MNHNS, SASEGT. Here the CDR3 DNA reads TGTGCCAGCAGTGAAATAGGGAGCTCCTATAATTCACCCCTCCACTTT. This encodes CASSEIGSSYNSPLHF.

The J gene is TRBJ2-1, the V gene TRBV3-1 (or the pseudogene TRBV3-2), with TRBD2 matching 7 bases. V was clipped by 1 base and J by 2 bases; unmatched bases: 5. The CDR3 has 16 residues. Germline V gene lookup returns CDR1 LGHDT and CDR2 YNNKEL (reference sequence). CDR3 bases: TGTGCCAGCAGCCAAGGGGCTAGCGGCACCTACAATGAGCAGTTCTTC. Translating it yields CASSQGASGTYNEQFF.

V usage is TRBV5-4 and J usage is TRBJ2-1; 11 bases map to TRBD2. The CDR3 is made up of 14 amino acids. Germline-derived CDR1 and CDR2 are SGHNT and YYREEE (reference sequence). V gave up 8 bases and J gave up 2 bases; unmatched junction bases: 3. This CDR3 is CASNSGGAYNEQFF. In DNA form, the CDR3 reads TGTGCCAGTAATAGCGGGGGGGCCTACAATGAGCAGTTCTTC.

This rearrangement joins TRBV28 to TRBJ1-2, with D unresolved. Germline values: CDR1 MDHEN, CDR2 SYDVKM. The CDR3 loop spans 15 amino acids. Trimming cost V 2 bases and J 0 bases, with 10 bases left between them. The CDR3 reads CASSLTGQTNYGYTF. The CDR3 nucleotides are TGTGCCAGCAGTTTAACTGGGCAAACTAACTATGGCTACACCTTC.

J is TRBJ1-5 and V is TRBV7-8; D remains ambiguous. Trimming removed 1 base at V and 0 bases at J, with 10 bases between. Germline V gene lookup returns CDR1 SGHVS and CDR2 FQNEAQ. The CDR3 extends over 16 amino acids. The CDR3 region has the DNA TGTGCCAGCAGCTTAGGCGGAATTAATAGCAATCAGCCCCAGCATTTT. This gives the protein CASSLGGINSNQPQHF.

The rearrangement links TRBV11-2 to TRBJ2-5, with D uncertain. The CDR3 consists of 14 residues. Germline V gene data show CDR1 as SGHAT and CDR2 as FQNNGV. Trimming shortened V by 2 bases and J by 3 bases, and 10 bases separated the two germline ends. The CDR3 loop is CASSLIPQKETQYF. CDR3 coding DNA: TGTGCCAGCAGCTTAATCCCCCAGAAAGAGACCCAGTACTTC.

This CDR3 reads CASSLDWTLQETQYF. CDR3 sequence (DNA): TGTGCCAGCAGCTTAGATTGGACTCTACAAGAGACCCAGTACTTC. The rearrangement uses TRBV11-2 and TRBJ2-5; D is possibly TRBD2 (5 bases). CDR1 SGHAT and CDR2 FQNNGV come from the germline V gene. V dropped 0 bases and J dropped 2 bases, with 10 bases sitting between them. This CDR3 contains 15 residues.

The chain employs TRBV28 and TRBJ2-6, with TRBD1 matching 12 bases. Germline-derived CDR1 and CDR2 are MDHEN and SYDVKM. The CDR3 sequence is 14 residues long. With 7 bases clipped from V and 12 bases from J, the junction kept 7 bases outside the gene matches. The CDR3 loop is CASTRDRGLPVLTF. In DNA, the CDR3 is TGTGCCAGCACCCGGGACAGGGGGCTCCCCGTCCTGACTTTC. The variable domain in full, with the rest retrieved from reference TRBV28 and TRBJ2-6, is DVKVTQSSRYLVKRTGEKVFLECVQDMDHENMFWYRQDPGLGLRLIYFSYDVKMKEKGDIPEGYSVSREKKERFSLILESASTNQTSMYLCASTRDRGLPVLTFGAGSRLTVL.

This clone was counted only a few times. The J gene is TRBJ2-5, the V gene TRBV6-5; 10 bases are a match to TRBD1. J gave up 5 bases and V 8 bases, and 2 bases lay outside the gene matches. The CDR3 runs 12 residues. The germline V gene encodes CDR1 MNHEY and CDR2 SVGAGI. The CDR3 bases are TGTGCCAGCCGGACAGGGGGTGAGACCCAGTACTTC. It codes for CASRTGGETQYF.

The gene calls are TRBV13 and TRBJ2-1, with TRBD2 as a possible D gene (6 bases). CDR3 length equals 15 residues. V was trimmed by 5 bases and J by 0 bases, leaving 11 bases between them. Germline assignment: CDR1 PRHDT and CDR2 FYEKMQ (reference sequence). The CDR3 region is CASSGMGGSYNEQFF. The CDR3 bases are TGTGCCAGCAGCGGGATGGGGGGCTCCTACAATGAGCAGTTCTTC.

V is TRBV10-2 and J is TRBJ1-5; TRBD1 might be the D (5 bases). The ends were cut back, 4 bases at V and 6 bases at J, with 10 bases in the middle. Germline loops: CDR1 WSHSY, CDR2 SAAADI. This CDR3 is built from 13 residues. CDR3 region: CASSVGGFQPQHF. CDR3 coding DNA: TGCGCCAGCAGTGTTGGGGGGTTTCAGCCCCAGCATTTT.

V gene TRBV20-1 combines with J gene TRBJ2-7; D is perhaps TRBD1 (6 bases). The germline V and J ends were trimmed by 3 bases and 3 bases, with 9 bases remaining between them. This CDR3 contains 12 residues. Germline lookup yields CDR1 DFQATT and CDR2 SNEGSKA (reference sequence). The DNA for the CDR3 is TGCAGTGCTAGTATACAGGGCTACGAGCAGTACTTC. The encoded protein is CSASIQGYEQYF.

The rearrangement links TRBV6-4 to TRBJ1-1, with 9 bases lining up with TRBD1. This CDR3 has 13 residues. V lost 8 bases and J lost 8; bases outside the gene matches: 9. Germline V gene sequence: CDR1 MRHNA, CDR2 SNTAGT. The DNA for the CDR3 is TGTGCCAGCTCCACGTACAGGGGGCAAGAAGCTTTCTTT. It codes for CASSTYRGQEAFF.

The chain links TRBV28 to TRBJ2-7; weak D call: TRBD1 (6 bases). The CDR3 has 14 residues. V lost 6 bases and J lost 4, with 16 bases in between. The germline V gene encodes CDR1 MDHEN and CDR2 SYDVKM. CDR3 residues: CASSPQGTLYEQYF. The CDR3 DNA reads as TGTGCCAGCAGCCCCCAAGGGACATTGTACGAGCAGTACTTC.

The CDR3 DNA is TGCAGCGTAGAGGACAGTAGCTCCTACGAGCAGTACTTC. It is translated as CSVEDSSSYEQYF. This chain connects TRBV29-1 to TRBJ2-7; possibly TRBD1 for D (6 bases). Deletions cut 6 bases from V and 0 bases from J, with 12 bases between. Germline assignment: CDR1 SQVTM and CDR2 ANQGSEA. The CDR3 is 13 amino acids.

This clone was seen a handful of times. Sequence at one end of the junction differs from germline and may be a read error. The chain uses TRBV4-1 and TRBJ2-7, with a tentative D call TRBD1 (6 bases). This CDR3 has 13 residues. Germline lookup yields CDR1 MGHRA and CDR2 YSYEKL. The CDR3 is CASSQIMTGKSSF. The CDR3 DNA reads TGCGCCAGCAGCCAAATAATGACAGGCAAATCTTCTTTC.

The chain has TRBV6-5 and TRBJ2-3; TRBD2 might be the D (6 bases). Trimming took off 6 bases at V and 6 bases at J, with 13 bases between the two ends. Germline V gene data show CDR1 as MNHEY and CDR2 as SVGAGI. This CDR3 comprises 13 residues. CDR3 bases: TGTGCCAGCAGGGGTTTGGGGAGGGATACGCAGTATTTT. This gives the protein CASRGLGRDTQYF.

The chain is built from TRBV7-5 and TRBJ2-7; the table assigns TRBD1, which was not confirmed against the DNA. TRBV7-5 is a documented pseudogene. The CDR3 extends over 13 amino acids. The CDR3 loop is CVRSLATGYEQYF. Written as DNA, the CDR3 is TGTGTCAGAAGCTTAGCCACAGGGTACGAGCAGTACTTC.

V gene TRBV5-4 combines with J gene TRBJ2-1; TRBD1 is a possible D gene (6 bases). V was cut by 4 bases and J by 5 bases, with 16 bases left in between. CDR1 SGHNT and CDR2 YYREEE come from the germline V gene (reference sequence). The CDR3 loop spans 15 amino acids. CDR3 sequence: CASSLYDRKHNEQFF. CDR3 DNA sequence: TGTGCCAGCAGCCTATATGACAGGAAACACAATGAGCAGTTCTTC.